This TCR beta chain was recorded in a study of blood T cell repertoires in COVID-19. Study details: Samples came from the United States, Italy and Spain, spanning acute and convalescent COVID-19.

Individuals aged roughly 18 to 95 years were recruited from approximately 22 US areas. Per the original methods: Reference gene primer amplification in the assay estimated nucleated cell counts. The repertoire was sequenced with immunoSEQ multiplex PCR; TCRdb's copy has only in-frame clones and lacks some. V and J calls and clone size follow that table, whereas D and trimming were derived from the DNA. The sample holds over 350,000 clones, about 88% seen once. With 1 base removed from V and 5 bases from J, the gap between germline ends came to 6 bases. This CDR3 region has 12 residues. Germline V lookup: CDR1 SGHDT, CDR2 YYEEEE.

Sequencing input: PBMCs or T cells enriched from blood (not recorded which). This TCR was sampled from a woman aged 18-35 years who had recovered from COVID-19. The rearrangement uses TRBV5-6 and TRBJ2-5; D gene ambiguous. The CDR3 bases are TGTGCCAGCAGCTTGATACAGGAGACCCAGTACTTC. Translated, it gives CASSLIQETQYF.